This TCR beta chain was captured by sequencing in a study of CD8 T cells in ankylosing spondylitis. The V gene lost 1 base and the J gene lost 9 bases, with 4 bases spanning the gap. The germline gives CDR1 LGHDT, CDR2 YNNKEL (reference sequence). The CDR3 has 12 residues. Overall study findings and caveats: A TCR beta motif of under ten highly homologous variants seemed to mark ankylosing spondylitis blood.

Quantitative 5'-RACE was performed with molecular barcodes, and it yielded the TCR beta libraries. TCRdb analysed the 5' RACE reads with MiXCR anew, one entry per CDR3 protein. The table lists 450,000 or so distinct CDR3 sequences, 20% to 30% of them singletons. As to this clonotype: Antigen: not known.

What was sequenced was blood, either unsorted or a sorted T cell fraction (not recorded which). The chain recombines TRBV3-1 with TRBJ2-6, with unresolved D. The sequence was obtained from a male donor with ankylosing spondylitis. The CDR3 is CASSQAYNVLTF. The CDR3 DNA follows: TGTGCCAGCAGCCAAGCCTACAACGTCCTGACTTTC. The entire variable domain, with the rest obtained from reference TRBV3-1 and TRBJ2-6, is as follows: DTAVSQTPKYLVTQMGNDKSIKCEQNLGHDTMYWYKQDSKKFLKIMFSYNNKELIINETVPNRFSPKSPDKAHLNLHINSLELGDSAVYFCASSQAYNVLTFGAGSRLTVL.